The rows below give T cell receptor beta chains drawn from one sample of a study of shared clonotypes between healthy human individuals. Clones were read by immunoSEQ multiplex PCR, and TCRdb kept only the in-frame ones, dropping some. The sample holds 2,100,000 or so clones, nearly 97% seen once. Sequencing was done on a sample of naive CD4+ T cells sorted from blood. Receptors were obtained from a man aged 18-30 years in good health. The CDR3 runs from the conserved cysteine through the conserved F or W. A D gene is named only where the DNA matches it firmly. Clone size appears in some rows only: once, few, many, or a class for an expanded clone.

D gene | clone size | J gene | CDR3 length | V gene | CDR3 protein | CDR3 DNA
. | . | TRBJ1-2 | 18 | TRBV28 | CASSSPSPFRASNYGYTF | TGTGCCAGCAGTAGCCCCAGCCCGTTCAGGGCTAGCAACTATGGCTACACCTTC
TRBD2 | once | TRBJ2-5 | 17 | TRBV7-2 | CASSLGPSGGVWETQYF | TGTGCCAGCAGCTTAGGCCCTAGCGGGGGGGTGTGGGAGACCCAGTACTTC
. | . | TRBJ1-2 | 14 | TRBV5-4 | CASSLEGNNYGYTF | TGTGCCAGCAGCTTGGAAGGGAATAACTATGGCTACACCTTC
. | . | TRBJ2-6 | 18 | TRBV28 | CASRDLTDILSGANVLTF | TGTGCCAGCAGGGATCTGACAGATATCCTCTCTGGGGCCAACGTCCTGACTTTC
. | . | TRBJ1-1 | 13 | TRBV2 | CASSVQRNTEAFF | TGTGCCAGCAGTGTCCAGAGGAACACTGAAGCTTTCTTT
. | . | TRBJ2-6 | 15 | TRBV19 | CASSIGGLGANVLTF | TGTGCCAGTAGTATAGGAGGGCTTGGGGCCAACGTCCTGACTTTC
. | . | TRBJ2-3 | 16 | TRBV11-1 | CASSPKASSSSDTQYF | TGTGCCAGCAGCCCAAAGGCTAGTAGTTCGTCAGATACGCAGTATTTT
TRBD1 | . | TRBJ2-7 | 17 | TRBV27 | CASRGDRGPRSNYEQYF | TGTGCCAGCAGGGGGGACAGGGGGCCTAGATCGAACTACGAGCAGTACTTC
TRBD2 | . | TRBJ2-1 | 18 | TRBV10-2 | CASSVIDSERGAYNEQFF | TGCGCCAGCAGTGTAATCGATTCGGAGCGGGGGGCCTACAATGAGCAGTTCTTC
. | . | TRBJ1-2 | 15 | TRBV6-5 | CASSYSRVPSYGYTF | TGTGCCAGCAGTTACAGCAGGGTCCCATCGTATGGCTACACCTTC
. | . | TRBJ1-4 | 15 | TRBV5-1 | CASSRFGGPNEKLFF | TGCGCCAGCAGCAGGTTCGGGGGGCCTAATGAAAAACTGTTTTTT
. | few | TRBJ2-7 | 18 | TRBV15 | CATSRDWVEDGWSYEQYF | TGTGCCACCAGCAGAGATTGGGTTGAGGACGGCTGGTCCTACGAGCAGTACTTC
. | . | TRBJ2-7 | 13 | TRBV5-4 | CASSWDTSYEQYF | TGTGCCAGCAGCTGGGACACATCCTACGAGCAGTACTTC
. | . | TRBJ2-5 | 15 | TRBV5-4 | CASSLVGPGQETQYF | TGTGCCAGCAGCTTGGTCGGTCCGGGGCAAGAGACCCAGTACTTC
TRBD2 | . | TRBJ2-7 | 16 | TRBV5-4 | CASSLKASGGPGEQYF | TGTGCCAGCAGCTTGAAGGCTAGCGGGGGGCCTGGGGAGCAGTACTTC
TRBD2 | . | TRBJ2-7 | 16 | TRBV4-3 | CASSVQIAGVEAEQYF | TGCGCCAGCAGCGTTCAAATAGCGGGGGTAGAAGCGGAGCAGTACTTC
. | . | TRBJ1-3 | 14 | TRBV30 | CAWSVGVDGNTIYF | TGTGCCTGGAGTGTGGGAGTGGATGGAAACACCATATATTTT
. | . | TRBJ2-2 | 13 | TRBV7-3 | CASSRSDTGELFF | TGTGCCAGCAGCCGCTCGGACACCGGGGAGCTGTTTTTT
. | . | TRBJ1-5 | 15 | TRBV5-6 | CASSFRGTSNQPQHF | TGTGCCAGCAGCTTCCGGGGGACTTCCAATCAGCCCCAGCATTTT
. | . | TRBJ2-3 | 13 | TRBV5-4 | CASNPASTDTQYF | TGTGCCAGCAACCCGGCATCCACAGATACGCAGTATTTT
TRBD2 | . | TRBJ2-3 | 16 | TRBV28 | CASSPGLAETTDTQYF | TGTGCCAGCAGTCCCGGACTAGCGGAGACCACAGATACGCAGTATTTT
TRBD2 | . | TRBJ2-3 | 16 | TRBV5-4 | CASSLGTSGVTDTQYF | TGTGCCAGCAGCTTGGGGACTAGCGGGGTCACAGATACGCAGTATTTT
. | . | TRBJ1-4 | 14 | TRBV5-1 | CASSIEGGNEKLFF | TGCGCCAGCAGCATCGAGGGTGGAAATGAAAAACTGTTTTTT
. | . | TRBJ2-7 | 14 | TRBV6-5 | CASSWSGGNYEQYF | TGTGCCAGCAGTTGGTCAGGGGGGAATTACGAGCAGTACTTC
TRBD2 | . | TRBJ2-3 | 15 | TRBV6-1 | CASSLGGGAIDTQYF | TGTGCCAGCAGCCTCGGCGGGGGGGCGATAGATACGCAGTATTTT
TRBD1 | . | TRBJ2-3 | 13 | TRBV30 | CAWSGQAKDTQYF | TGTGCCTGGAGCGGACAGGCTAAGGATACGCAGTATTTT
. | . | TRBJ2-4 | 15 | TRBV5-1 | CASSREYLAKNIQYF | TGCGCCAGCAGCAGGGAGTACCTAGCCAAAAACATTCAGTACTTC
TRBD2 | . | TRBJ2-5 | 14 | TRBV10-3 | CATGGGAGKETQYF | TGTGCCACCGGCGGGGGAGCGGGAAAAGAGACCCAGTACTTC
TRBD1 | . | TRBJ2-4 | 16 | TRBV28 | CASSPGGTGGRDIQYF | TGTGCCAGCAGTCCCGGGGGGACAGGGGGCCGGGACATTCAGTACTTC
. | . | TRBJ1-3 | 14 | TRBV5-1 | CASRGSDSGNTIYF | TGCGCATCTCGGGGCTCCGACTCTGGAAACACCATATATTTT
. | . | TRBJ1-3 | 16 | TRBV4-3 | CASSPLSYYSGNTIYF | TGCGCCAGCAGCCCCCTCAGCTACTACTCTGGAAACACCATATATTTT
TRBD2 | . | TRBJ2-7 | 15 | TRBV7-2 | CASSLGTSITYEQYF | TGTGCCAGCAGCTTAGGGACTAGCATTACCTACGAGCAGTACTTC
TRBD2 | . | TRBJ2-7 | 17 | TRBV5-4 | CASSLSKASGASYEQYF | TGTGCCAGCAGCTTATCCAAAGCGAGCGGGGCCTCCTACGAGCAGTACTTC
. | . | TRBJ2-5 | 13 | TRBV5-1 | CASSPTGMETQYF | TGCGCCAGCAGCCCAACAGGGATGGAGACCCAGTACTTC
. | . | TRBJ2-1 | 15 | TRBV28 | CASSLASLSYNEQFF | TGTGCCAGCAGTTTAGCTTCCTTATCCTACAATGAGCAGTTCTTC
. | . | TRBJ1-5 | 15 | TRBV27 | CASSSFGALPQPQHF | TGTGCCAGCAGTTCCTTCGGGGCATTACCCCAGCCCCAGCATTTT
. | . | TRBJ1-4 | 13 | TRBV11-2 | CASSLGEREKLFF | TGTGCCAGCAGCTTAGGGGAGCGTGAAAAACTGTTTTTT
. | . | TRBJ2-2 | 15 | TRBV10-1 | CASSLGGVTTGELFF | TGCGCCAGCAGCCTAGGGGGTGTTACGACCGGGGAGCTGTTTTTT
TRBD2 | . | TRBJ2-5 | 16 | TRBV5-1 | CASSTGLAGQQETQYF | TGCGCCAGCAGCACCGGACTAGCGGGACAACAAGAGACCCAGTACTTC
. | . | TRBJ2-2 | 12 | TRBV6-5 | CASSSVAGELFF | TGTGCCAGCAGCTCCGTGGCCGGGGAGCTGTTTTTT
TRBD1 | . | TRBJ2-7 | 13 | TRBV10-2 | CASSTQGRLEQYF | TGCGCCAGCAGTACACAGGGGCGGCTCGAGCAGTACTTC
. | once | TRBJ2-3 | 15 | TRBV5-4 | CASSSSLLGTDTQYF | TGTGCCAGCAGCTCTTCACTACTAGGGACAGATACGCAGTATTTT